This entry lists 26 T cell receptor beta chains sequenced from one sample in a study of blood T cell repertoires in COVID-19. Assay: immunoSEQ multiplex PCR; the TCRdb copy retains only in-frame clones and omits some. The sample holds some 190,000 clones, about 84% seen once. The sample was peripheral blood. The receptors come from a person in their 70s with COVID-19, enrolled during active disease.

The rearrangement uses TRBV3-1 (or the pseudogene TRBV3-2) and TRBJ1-6; unclear D gene. The CDR3 runs to 14 residues. CDR1 and CDR2 from the germline V gene are LGHDT and YNNKEL (reference sequence). V gave up 0 bases and J gave up 7 bases, with 7 bases separating them. CDR3 DNA sequence: TGTGCCAGCAGCCAAGATTCGGGAAATTCACCCCTCCACTTT. It yields the protein CASSQDSGNSPLHF.

The rearrangement links TRBV2 to TRBJ2-1; 8 nucleotides match TRBD2. Per germline, CDR1 SNHLY and CDR2 FYNNEI. The CDR3 sequence is 17 residues long. Unmatched junction bases numbered 19, after V lost 8 bases and J lost 7 bases. The CDR3 sequence is CASQRANSGTLRNEQFF. CDR3 bases: TGTGCCAGCCAAAGGGCGAATAGCGGGACTTTAAGGAATGAGCAGTTCTTC.

The rearrangement joins TRBV12-5 to TRBJ1-1, with a tentative D call TRBD1 (5 bases). The CDR3 is made up of 15 amino acids. In germline, CDR1 is LGHNT, CDR2 FRNRAP. V gave up 6 bases and J gave up 0 bases, with 14 bases separating them. The CDR3 reads CASGPQGIMNTEAFF. The CDR3 bases are TGTGCTAGTGGCCCCCAGGGCATCATGAACACTGAAGCTTTCTTT.

The chain is built from TRBV3-1 (or the pseudogene TRBV3-2) and TRBJ1-2, with D possibly being TRBD1 (5 bases). The CDR3 has 17 amino acids. Trimming pared 7 bases from V and 0 bases from J, leaving 21 bases between. Germline CDR1 reads LGHDT; CDR2 reads YNNKEL (reference sequence). CDR3 in amino acids: CASITSCRVRTNYGYTF. CDR3 DNA sequence: TGTGCCAGCATTACCTCTTGCAGGGTCCGTACTAACTATGGCTACACCTTC.

This clone appeared a single time. The chain joins TRBV28 to TRBJ2-1, with TRBD1 identical over 7 bases. The CDR3 spans 15 residues. Germline lookup yields CDR1 MDHEN and CDR2 SYDVKM. With V trimmed by 5 bases and J by 4 bases, 8 bases remained unmatched. The CDR3: CASSASGTVYNEQFF. In DNA, the CDR3 is TGTGCCAGCAGTGCGTCCGGGACAGTGTACAATGAGCAGTTCTTC.

This sequence joins TRBV6-5 and TRBJ2-1; TRBD2 matches 8 bases. Looked up from germline, CDR1 is MNHEY and CDR2 is SVGAGI. Losses at the gene ends were 6 bases for V and 0 bases for J; bases not matched to a gene: 4. The CDR3 runs to 15 residues. CDR3 sequence reads: CASSRSGSSYNEQFF. The CDR3 DNA is TGTGCCAGCAGCCGCAGCGGGAGCTCCTACAATGAGCAGTTCTTC.

The chain carries TRBV2 and TRBJ1-5; the match to TRBD1 covers 7 bases. Germline V gene data show CDR1 as SNHLY and CDR2 as FYNNEI. This CDR3 has 15 amino acids. The J segment lost 4 bases and the V segment lost 5 bases, leaving 8 bases of the junction unmatched. The CDR3 sequence is CASSSRDSLNQPQHF. The CDR3 DNA reads as TGTGCCAGCAGTTCCCGGGACAGCCTAAATCAGCCCCAGCATTTT. The complete variable domain, with remaining parts taken from reference TRBV2 and TRBJ1-5, reads EPEVTQTPSHQVTQMGQEVILRCVPISNHLYFYWYRQILGQKVEFLVSFYNNEISEKSEIFDDQFSVERPDGSNFTLKIRSTKLEDSAMYFCASSSRDSLNQPQHFGDGTRLSIL.

This clone has a handful of counts. V is TRBV24-1 and J is TRBJ1-2; D is possibly TRBD1 (6 bases). The CDR3 covers 12 residues. The V end lost 9 bases, the J end lost 4 bases, and 11 bases lay between the germline ends. The germline gives CDR1 KGHDR, CDR2 SFDVKD. CDR3 in amino acids: CATAVGGYGYTF. Here the CDR3 DNA reads TGTGCCACCGCCGTAGGGGGCTATGGCTACACCTTC.

This rearrangement joins TRBV27 to TRBJ2-1; 11 nucleotides agree with TRBD1. The CDR3 length is 19 residues. V was pared by 1 base and J by 3 bases, with 11 bases of the junction left unmatched. Germline CDR1 reads MNHEY; CDR2 reads SMNVEV (reference sequence). CDR3 DNA sequence: TGTGCCAGCAGTTTATGGACAGGGGGCGCAGGAATCAACTACAATGAGCAGTTCTTC. Its translation is CASSLWTGGAGINYNEQFF.

This clone has a single count. This sequence joins TRBV7-9 and TRBJ2-3; D call uncertain. The V end was cut by 2 bases, the J end by 4 bases, with 13 bases between. The CDR3 contains 15 residues. Germline V gives CDR1 SEHNR, CDR2 FQNEAQ (reference sequence). CDR3: CASSLYPPFPDTQYF. DNA of the CDR3: TGTGCCAGCAGCTTATATCCCCCGTTCCCAGATACGCAGTATTTT.

The V and J genes are TRBV19 and TRBJ2-6; D gene unclear. V shed 10 bases and J shed 3 bases, with 25 bases lying between them. This CDR3 has 18 residues. CDR1 is LNHDA, CDR2 SQIVND, per germline (reference sequence). Written as DNA, the CDR3 is TGTGCCACCACTCAGGCAGCTCACCCCAACTTTGGGGCCAACGTCCTGACTTTC. Residues: CATTQAAHPNFGANVLTF.

This rearrangement joins TRBV7-8 to TRBJ2-3, with 12 bases aligning to TRBD1. The J segment lost 3 bases and the V segment lost 3 bases, leaving 7 bases of the junction unmatched. Germline CDR1 SGHVS, CDR2 FQNEAQ. The CDR3 has 17 residues. DNA for the CDR3: TGTGCCAGCAGCTTGGGGACAGGGGGCGCGGGAACAGATACGCAGTATTTT. Residues: CASSLGTGGAGTDTQYF.

This clone appeared many times. The chain recombines TRBV6-2 or TRBV6-3 with TRBJ1-5, with D possibly matching TRBD1 (5 bases). Germline V gene sequence: CDR1 MNHEY, CDR2 SVGEGT. Trimming shortened V by 5 bases and J by 6 bases, and 8 bases separated the two germline ends. This CDR3 comprises 12 residues. This chain's CDR3 is CASSPGGQPQHF. For the CDR3, the DNA is TGTGCCAGCAGTCCCGGGGGTCAGCCCCAGCATTTT.

This clone was seen many times. The rearrangement links TRBV5-1 to TRBJ2-5; D remains ambiguous. Germline lookup yields CDR1 SGHRS and CDR2 YFSETQ. Deletions cut 1 base from V and 5 bases from J, with 15 bases between. This CDR3 spans 15 amino acids. The CDR3 DNA reads as TGCGCCAGCAGCTTGCGAAGCTCGCCGTGGGAGACCCAGTACTTC. Translated, it gives CASSLRSSPWETQYF.

This chain links TRBV6-5 with TRBJ1-6; D unclear. CDR3 length equals 14 residues. From germline, CDR1 is MNHEY and CDR2 SVGAGI. V was shortened by 6 bases and J by 7 bases, with 13 bases between the two germline ends. The DNA of the CDR3 is TGTGCCAGCAGCTCCGGGAAGGTGAATTCACCCCTCCACTTT. Its protein product is CASSSGKVNSPLHF.

V is TRBV11-2 and J is TRBJ2-5; TRBD2 matches 10 bases. Germline V gives CDR1 SGHAT, CDR2 FQNNGV. This CDR3 region has 14 residues. Trimming at V came to 3 bases and at J to 7 bases, leaving 5 bases not matched to a gene. In DNA form, the CDR3 reads TGTGCCAGCAGCTTCGAAGCGGGAGGGGTGACCCAGTACTTC. It yields the protein CASSFEAGGVTQYF.

The V call is TRBV12-3 or TRBV12-4, the J call TRBJ2-2; D ambiguous. The CDR3 length is 12 residues. V was trimmed by 2 bases and J by 6 bases, leaving 4 bases between them. DNA for the CDR3: TGTGCCAGCAGTTTACACTCCGGGGAGCTGTTTTTT. Translating gives CASSLHSGELFF.

This clone was counted at least ten times. The chain carries TRBV5-6 and TRBJ2-1; 9 bases align to TRBD2. Germline V gene sequence: CDR1 SGHDT, CDR2 YYEEEE. V was pared by 5 bases and J by 6 bases, with 0 bases of the junction left unmatched. CDR3 length: 12 residues. The CDR3 region is CASRGLANEQFF. The CDR3 coding sequence is TGTGCCAGCAGGGGACTAGCCAATGAGCAGTTCTTC.

The chain couples TRBV6-5 to TRBJ2-7; the match to TRBD2 covers 8 bases. The CDR3 sequence is 14 residues long. The ends lost 6 bases at V and 5 bases at J; junction bases unmatched: 9. CDR1 and CDR2 from the germline V gene are MNHEY and SVGAGI. CDR3 sequence reads: CASSYGGSGNEQYF. As DNA, the CDR3 is TGTGCCAGCAGCTACGGTGGTAGCGGGAACGAGCAGTACTTC.

This chain links TRBV6-2 or TRBV6-3 with TRBJ2-3, with TRBD1 as a possible D gene (6 bases). V was clipped by 6 bases and J by 14 bases, with 18 bases between them. This CDR3 region has 12 residues. The germline gives CDR1 MNHEY, CDR2 SVGEGT. In nucleotides, the CDR3 is TGTGCCAGCAGCTCCTACAGCCGAGGGGGGTATTTT. Translated, it gives CASSSYSRGGYF.

The chain combines TRBV15 with TRBJ1-5; D remains ambiguous. The CDR3 has 13 residues. Germline V gives CDR1 LNHNV, CDR2 YYDKDF (reference sequence). Trimming removed 0 bases from V and 5 bases from J, with 5 bases in between. DNA for the CDR3: TGTGCCACCAGCAGAGACCCCGATCAGCCCCAGCATTTT. It translates to CATSRDPDQPQHF.

A few counts support this clone. This chain connects TRBV6-2 or TRBV6-3 to TRBJ2-7; TRBD2 aligns across 11 bases. Looked up from germline, CDR1 is MNHEY and CDR2 is SVGEGT. Trimming at V came to 2 bases and at J to 1 base, leaving 7 bases not matched to a gene. The CDR3 has 17 amino acids. The CDR3: CASSYGLAGGLSYEQYF. Here the CDR3 DNA reads TGTGCCAGCAGTTACGGGCTAGCGGGGGGCCTTTCCTACGAGCAGTACTTC.

The genes are TRBV6-1 and TRBJ1-1; D is undetermined. Germline V CDR1 and CDR2: MNHNS, SASEGT. V was cut by 3 bases and J by 4 bases, with 18 bases left in between. The CDR3 is 16 amino acids. The CDR3 DNA reads as TGTGCCAGCAGTGAGTACTATCGACTACCGGGCACTGAAGCTTTCTTT. Protein product: CASSEYYRLPGTEAFF.

The genes are TRBV6-2 or TRBV6-3 and TRBJ2-2, with D possibly TRBD2 on 6 matching bases. Trimming took off 4 bases at V and 6 bases at J, with 15 bases between the two ends. Germline V gene sequence: CDR1 MNHEY, CDR2 SVGEGT. This CDR3 comprises 15 residues. CDR3 bases: TGTGCCAGCAGTTCCCGGGAGTCGGCCGCCGGGGAGCTGTTTTTT. It encodes CASSSRESAAGELFF.

This chain uses TRBV29-1 with TRBJ1-1; D gene ambiguous. Trimming cost V 2 bases and J 1 base, with 5 bases left between them. The CDR3 length is 12 residues. Germline-derived CDR1 and CDR2 are SQVTM and ANQGSEA. The CDR3 loop is CSVESGNTEAFF. The DNA for the CDR3 is TGCAGCGTTGAATCGGGGAACACTGAAGCTTTCTTT.

The chain carries TRBV25-1 and TRBJ2-2, with 8 bases lining up with TRBD1. The CDR3 runs to 15 residues. J lost 4 bases, V lost 2 bases, and 3 bases had no gene match. Per germline, CDR1 MGHDK and CDR2 SYGVNS. CDR3 amino acids: CASSEDRGRTGELFF. The CDR3 bases are TGTGCCAGCAGTGAAGACAGGGGTCGCACCGGGGAGCTGTTTTTT.